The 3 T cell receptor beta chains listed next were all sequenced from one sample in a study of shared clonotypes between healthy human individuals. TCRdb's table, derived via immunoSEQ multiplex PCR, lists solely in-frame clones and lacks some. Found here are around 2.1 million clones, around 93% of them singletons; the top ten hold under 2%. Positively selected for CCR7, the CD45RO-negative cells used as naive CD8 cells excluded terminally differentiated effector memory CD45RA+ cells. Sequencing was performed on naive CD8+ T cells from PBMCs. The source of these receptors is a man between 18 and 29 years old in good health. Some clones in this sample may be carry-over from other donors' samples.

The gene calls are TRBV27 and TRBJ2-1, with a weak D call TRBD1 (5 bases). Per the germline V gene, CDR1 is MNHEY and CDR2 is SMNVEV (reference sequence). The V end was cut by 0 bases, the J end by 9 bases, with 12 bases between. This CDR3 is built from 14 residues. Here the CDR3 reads CASSLSGRMREQFF. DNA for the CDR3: TGTGCCAGCAGTTTATCGGGGCGCATGCGTGAGCAGTTCTTC.

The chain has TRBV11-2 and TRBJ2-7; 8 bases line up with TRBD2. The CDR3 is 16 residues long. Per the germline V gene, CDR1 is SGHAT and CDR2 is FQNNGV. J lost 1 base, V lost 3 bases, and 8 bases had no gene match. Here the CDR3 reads CASSFGGAGRSYEQYF. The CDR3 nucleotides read TGTGCCAGCAGCTTCGGGGGGGCGGGAAGGTCCTACGAGCAGTACTTC.

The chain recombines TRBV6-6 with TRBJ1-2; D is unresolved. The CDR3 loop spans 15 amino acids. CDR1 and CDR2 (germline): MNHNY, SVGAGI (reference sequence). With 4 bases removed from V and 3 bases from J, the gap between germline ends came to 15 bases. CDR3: CASSLRHTGDYGYTF. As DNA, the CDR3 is TGTGCCAGCAGTTTACGACACACTGGGGACTATGGCTACACCTTC.